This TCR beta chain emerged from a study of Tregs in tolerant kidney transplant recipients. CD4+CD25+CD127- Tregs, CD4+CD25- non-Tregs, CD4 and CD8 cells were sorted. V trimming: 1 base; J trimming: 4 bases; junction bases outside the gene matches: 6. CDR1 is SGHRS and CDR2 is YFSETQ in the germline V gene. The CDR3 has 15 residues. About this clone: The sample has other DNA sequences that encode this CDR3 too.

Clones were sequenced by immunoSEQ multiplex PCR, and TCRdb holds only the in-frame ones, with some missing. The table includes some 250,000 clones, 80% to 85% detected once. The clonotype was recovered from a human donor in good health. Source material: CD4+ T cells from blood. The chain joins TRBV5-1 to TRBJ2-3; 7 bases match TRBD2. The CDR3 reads CASSLRASGADTQYF. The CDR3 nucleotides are TGCGCCAGCAGCTTGAGGGCTAGCGGCGCAGATACGCAGTATTTT. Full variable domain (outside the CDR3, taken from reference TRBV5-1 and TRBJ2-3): KAGVTQTPRYLIKTRGQQVTLSCSPISGHRSVSWYQQTPGQGLQFLFEYFSETQRNKGNFPGRFSGRQFSNSRSEMNVSTLELGDSALYLCASSLRASGADTQYFGPGTRLTVL.